The source of this TCR beta chain is a study of T cell changes during pregnancy in multiple sclerosis. In its sample, this clone was seen a few times. From germline, CDR1 is KGHSH and CDR2 LQKENI. The length of the CDR3 is 18 residues. Trimming took 0 bases from V and 3 from J; bases not matched to a gene: 12. Sequencing was performed with immunoSEQ multiplex PCR; in TCRdb, only in-frame clones are kept and a portion is missing. The table shows roughly 45,000 clones, with roughly 88% occurring only once. This chain links TRBV18 with TRBJ1-2, with 8 bases aligning to TRBD1. This sequence originates from a female donor in good health, enrolled as a control in a pregnancy study. The input for sequencing was peripheral blood, taken in the second trimester of pregnancy. CDR3 bases: TGTGCCAGCTCACCACCGGTACAGGGGGTCCGGTCCCACTATGGCTACACCTTC. Encoded protein: CASSPPVQGVRSHYGYTF.